Shown below are 5 T cell receptor beta chains from a single sample sequenced in a study of T cell responses to AZD1222 COVID-19 vaccine. Profiling relied on immunoSEQ multiplex PCR, and the TCRdb table lists in-frame clones only, not all of them. The table lists about 99,000 clones, around nine tenths of them singletons. The sequencing here drew on peripheral blood, taken 28 days after the second dose of the MenACWY control vaccine. All receptors come from an adult who received the MenACWY meningococcal vaccine as a control.

The chain carries TRBV7-9 and TRBJ2-7; the D gene could be TRBD1 or TRBD2 (6 bases each). The CDR3 contains 16 residues. The V gene lost 2 bases and the J gene lost 6 bases, with 20 bases spanning the gap. Germline CDR1 is SEHNR and CDR2 is FQNEAQ (reference sequence). As DNA, the CDR3 is TGTGCCAGCAGCTTATCCGGTGGGGGGCGGTCGAGCGAGCAGTACTTC. Its protein product is CASSLSGGGRSSEQYF.

The chain uses TRBV6-2 or TRBV6-3 and TRBJ2-1; 16 bases agree with TRBD2. Trimming removed 6 bases from V and 8 bases from J; junction bases left unmatched: 7. Germline lookup yields CDR1 MNHEY and CDR2 SVGEGT. The CDR3 sequence is 16 residues long. The CDR3 bases are TGTGCCAGCAGCCCCCCGGGACTAGCGGGGGGGTATGAGCAGTTCTTC. Its translation is CASSPPGLAGGYEQFF.

The chain has TRBV4-1 and TRBJ1-2, with D unclear. The V gene's germline CDR1 is MGHRA and CDR2 YSYEKL. The CDR3 consists of 16 residues. The V gene lost 3 bases and the J gene lost 6 bases, with 20 bases spanning the gap. Here the CDR3 reads CASSHLDIGTPHGYTF. The CDR3 DNA reads as TGCGCCAGCAGCCATTTAGACATAGGAACTCCTCATGGCTACACCTTC.

The rearrangement uses TRBV6-2 or TRBV6-3 and TRBJ2-7; no clear D gene. Germline loops: CDR1 MNHEY, CDR2 SVGEGT. With 4 bases removed from V and 6 bases from J, the gap between germline ends came to 16 bases. The CDR3 is 14 residues long. The CDR3 sequence is CASSSGLGASEQYF. CDR3 coding DNA: TGTGCCAGCAGTTCTGGTCTCGGAGCGAGCGAGCAGTACTTC.

The chain is built from TRBV7-2 and TRBJ2-7, with a tentative D call TRBD1 (6 bases). The CDR3 contains 14 residues. V lost 7 bases, J lost 5 bases, and 18 bases lay in between. CDR1 and CDR2 (germline): SGHTA, FQGNSA. This CDR3 reads CASNVRGSGNEQYF. The CDR3 DNA follows: TGTGCCAGCAACGTTAGGGGGTCAGGGAACGAGCAGTACTTC.